The 17 T cell receptor beta chains below come from one sample, sequenced in a study of T cells in localized non-small cell lung cancer. Assay used: immunoSEQ multiplex PCR; TCRdb lists only in-frame clones, some missing. The sample lists about 60,000 clones, 90% seen once, with under 2.5% in the top ten. Source: peripheral blood, taken before any cancer treatment. These TCRs come from a woman aged 40 to 75 with stage I lung adenocarcinoma.

V gene TRBV7-2 combines with J gene TRBJ1-1; no firm D call. V shed 4 bases and J shed 3 bases, with 12 bases lying between them. Germline loops: CDR1 SGHTA, CDR2 FQGNSA. There are 14 residues in the CDR3. DNA for the CDR3: TGTGCCAGCAGCTCTCTCGGAGCAGACACTGAAGCTTTCTTT. It specifies CASSSLGADTEAFF.

This CDR3 is CASSPGTIYSYEQYF. CDR3 sequence (DNA): TGTGCCAGCAGCCCTGGGACAATTTACTCCTACGAGCAGTACTTC. J is TRBJ2-7 and V is TRBV5-6; a possible D gene is TRBD1 (6 bases). CDR1 is SGHDT, CDR2 YYEEEE, per germline. The CDR3 is made up of 15 amino acids. V was cut by 4 bases and J by 0 bases, with 14 bases left in between. The entire variable domain, with the rest obtained from reference TRBV5-6 and TRBJ2-7, is as follows: DAGVTQSPTHLIKTRGQQVTLRCSPKSGHDTVSWYQQALGQGPQFIFQYYEEEERQRGNFPDRFSGHQFPNYSSELNVNALLLGDSALYLCASSPGTIYSYEQYFGPGTRLTVT.

The chain is built from TRBV30 and TRBJ1-2, with D perhaps matching TRBD1 (5 bases). This CDR3 is built from 13 residues. The V gene's germline CDR1 is GTSNPN and CDR2 SVGIG (reference sequence). Trimming removed 3 bases from V and 4 bases from J, with 12 bases in between. The CDR3 DNA is TGTGCCTGGAGGGGGGAAACCCTCTATGGCTACACCTTC. Its protein is CAWRGETLYGYTF. The whole variable domain, filled in from reference TRBV30 and TRBJ1-2, reads SQTIHQWPATLVQPVGSPLSLECTVEGTSNPNLYWYRQAAGRGLQLLFYSVGIGQISSEVPQNLSASRPQDRQFILSSKKLLLSDSGFYLCAWRGETLYGYTFGSGTRLTVV.

The rearrangement uses TRBV30 and TRBJ1-1, with D possibly TRBD1 on 6 matching bases. Germline CDR1 reads GTSNPN; CDR2 reads SVGIG (reference sequence). This CDR3 has 13 residues. With 5 bases removed from V and 1 base from J, the gap between germline ends came to 11 bases. CDR3 DNA sequence: TGTGCCTGGGGCAGGGGTACGAACACTGAAGCTTTCTTT. Its protein product is CAWGRGTNTEAFF.

This clone appeared a few times. The chain carries TRBV6-1 and TRBJ1-1; TRBD1 is a possible D gene (5 bases). The CDR3 has 13 residues. Germline V gene sequence: CDR1 MNHNS, CDR2 SASEGT. The V end lost 1 base, the J end lost 11 bases, and 14 bases lay between the germline ends. CDR3 DNA sequence: TGTGCCAGCAGTGAAGAGCAGGGAAGGGTGGCTTTCTTT. This gives the protein CASSEEQGRVAFF.

This chain connects TRBV11-2 to TRBJ2-7; perhaps TRBD2 as D (5 bases). Trimming pared 0 bases from V and 7 bases from J, leaving 10 bases between. CDR3 length: 13 residues. Germline lookup yields CDR1 SGHAT and CDR2 FQNNGV. Here the CDR3 DNA reads TGTGCCAGCAGCTTAGATCGAGGGCAAGAGCAGTACTTC. Translating gives CASSLDRGQEQYF.

This chain joins TRBV7-2 and TRBJ2-7, with D hard to call. Deletions cut 1 base from V and 5 bases from J, with 9 bases between. The CDR3 has 13 residues. CDR1 SGHTA and CDR2 FQGNSA come from the germline V gene. The CDR3 bases are TGTGCCAGCAGCTTAGTCGAGGTAGACGAGCAGTACTTC. This gives the protein CASSLVEVDEQYF. The complete variable domain, with remaining parts taken from reference TRBV7-2 and TRBJ2-7, reads GAGVSQSPSNKVTEKGKDVELRCDPISGHTALYWYRQSLGQGLEFLIYFQGNSAPDKSGLPSDRFSAERTGGSVSTLTIQRTQQEDSAVYLCASSLVEVDEQYFGPGTRLTVT.

This rearrangement joins TRBV6-1 to TRBJ1-2; the D is unclear. The length of the CDR3 is 13 residues. From germline, CDR1 is MNHNS and CDR2 SASEGT. Between the trimmed V and J ends, which lost 3 bases and 6 bases, there was a span of 11 bases. The chain's CDR3 is CASSDNSLNGYTF. CDR3 bases: TGTGCCAGCAGTGATAACAGCCTAAATGGCTACACCTTC.

The chain carries TRBV4-3 and TRBJ2-6; the D call may be TRBD1 or TRBD2 (5 bases each). Trimming pared 0 bases from V and 4 bases from J, leaving 16 bases between. Germline CDR1 is LGHNA and CDR2 is YSLEER. This CDR3 comprises 18 residues. The CDR3 loop is CASSQDMGPRPGANVLTF. CDR3 coding DNA: TGCGCCAGCAGCCAAGATATGGGACCCCGGCCCGGGGCCAACGTCCTGACTTTC.

The chain carries TRBV7-9 and TRBJ2-7; D tentatively reads TRBD1 or TRBD2 (5 bases each). The CDR3 sequence is 15 residues long. Germline assignment: CDR1 SEHNR and CDR2 FQNEAQ (reference sequence). V was trimmed by 2 bases and J by 1 base, leaving 12 bases between them. The CDR3 spells CASSLFGTESYEQYF. As DNA, the CDR3 is TGTGCCAGCAGCTTATTTGGGACGGAATCCTACGAGCAGTACTTC.

The chain joins TRBV2 to TRBJ1-2; D may be TRBD1 (5 bases). Trimming removed 6 bases from V and 2 bases from J, with 10 bases in between. Germline assignment: CDR1 SNHLY and CDR2 FYNNEI. CDR3 length: 13 residues. The CDR3 loop reads CASRWDPNYGYTF. In DNA, the CDR3 is TGTGCCAGCAGGTGGGACCCGAACTATGGCTACACCTTC. Drawing the rest from reference TRBV2 and TRBJ1-2, the complete variable domain is EPEVTQTPSHQVTQMGQEVILRCVPISNHLYFYWYRQILGQKVEFLVSFYNNEISEKSEIFDDQFSVERPDGSNFTLKIRSTKLEDSAMYFCASRWDPNYGYTFGSGTRLTVV.

The rearrangement uses TRBV27 and TRBJ2-5, with D possibly being TRBD1 (5 bases). The V gene's germline CDR1 is MNHEY and CDR2 SMNVEV (reference sequence). V was pared by 3 bases and J by 2 bases, with 7 bases between. There are 13 residues in the CDR3. CDR3 in amino acids: CASSFRGQETQYF. As DNA, the CDR3 is TGTGCCAGCAGTTTTAGGGGACAAGAGACCCAGTACTTC.

Only a few counts were recorded for this clone. Additional DNA sequences in this sample encode the identical CDR3. The rearrangement joins TRBV6-5 to TRBJ2-3; no firm D call. The V and J ends lost 0 bases and 6 bases respectively, with 13 bases between them. CDR1 and CDR2 (germline): MNHEY, SVGAGI. The CDR3 has 15 amino acids. CDR3 residues: CASSYSLSQADTQYF. The CDR3, as DNA: TGTGCCAGCAGTTACTCGCTGAGCCAAGCCGATACGCAGTATTTT.

V usage is TRBV9 and J usage is TRBJ1-2; no firm D call. With 4 bases removed from V and 1 base from J, the gap between germline ends came to 17 bases. Germline V gives CDR1 SGDLS, CDR2 YYNGEE. This CDR3 comprises 16 residues. CDR3 in amino acids: CASSLETDKNNYGYTF. CDR3 bases: TGTGCCAGCAGCCTCGAGACCGACAAGAATAACTATGGCTACACCTTC.

A single count supports this clone. The CDR3 protein is CASSLSGQGAGMTEAFF. The CDR3 DNA sequence: TGTGCCAGCAGCTTGTCGGGACAGGGGGCTGGTATGACTGAAGCTTTCTTT. The genes are TRBV5-6 and TRBJ1-1; TRBD1 matches 12 bases. In germline, CDR1 is SGHDT, CDR2 YYEEEE. Germline trimming cut 1 base from V and 5 bases from J; bases unmatched to any gene: 9. CDR3 length equals 17 residues.

The genes are TRBV2 and TRBJ1-5; weak D call: TRBD1 (6 bases). Germline V CDR1 and CDR2: SNHLY, FYNNEI. The CDR3 sequence is 14 residues long. Trimming took off 6 bases at V and 6 bases at J, with 15 bases between the two ends. The CDR3 loop is CASREQGDRQPQHF. CDR3 sequence (DNA): TGTGCCAGCAGAGAACAGGGCGACCGTCAGCCCCAGCATTTT. Full variable domain (missing parts from reference TRBV2 and TRBJ1-5): EPEVTQTPSHQVTQMGQEVILRCVPISNHLYFYWYRQILGQKVEFLVSFYNNEISEKSEIFDDQFSVERPDGSNFTLKIRSTKLEDSAMYFCASREQGDRQPQHFGDGTRLSIL.

The V gene is TRBV13, the J gene TRBJ2-7; no clear D. Trimming cost V 4 bases and J 2 bases, with 15 bases left between them. The CDR3 length is 15 residues. CDR1 PRHDT and CDR2 FYEKMQ come from the germline V gene (reference sequence). CDR3 in amino acids: CASSSIERGPYEQYF. CDR3 DNA: TGTGCCAGCAGCTCAATCGAACGAGGACCCTACGAGCAGTACTTC.